Presented here are 14 T cell receptor beta chains from one specimen sequenced in a study of Ad26.COV2.S vaccination and SARS-CoV-2 variants. The treatment: about 20 received Ad26.COV2.S at low or high dose, single or two shots; several received placebo; per-sample allocation not given. It was on day 63 after the first vaccine or placebo injection that samples were taken. Repertoires were generated with immunoSEQ multiplex PCR, while TCRdb's copy carries only in-frame clones and drops some. The table has roughly 350,000 clones, around 90% seen once. Specimen: peripheral blood, collected in a trial of Ad26.COV2.S vaccine versus placebo. The origin of the receptors is a person aged 18-65 years who received the Ad26.COV2.S COVID-19 vaccine or a placebo.

The J gene is TRBJ2-7, the V gene TRBV7-3; 7 positions agree with TRBD2. From germline, CDR1 is SGHTA and CDR2 FQGTGA. The J segment lost 3 bases and the V segment lost 4 bases, leaving 9 bases of the junction unmatched. This CDR3 contains 15 residues. For the CDR3, the DNA is TGTGCCAGCAGCTCCATGGGAGGGATAAGCTACGAGCAGTACTTC. Translated: CASSSMGGISYEQYF.

The CDR3: CASSYSPRQGGTKQPQHF. In DNA, the CDR3 is TGTGCCAGCAGTTACTCACCTCGACAGGGGGGGACTAAACAGCCCCAGCATTTT. The rearrangement uses TRBV6-2 or TRBV6-3 and TRBJ1-5, with 9 bases matching TRBD1. The CDR3 has 18 residues. Germline V gives CDR1 MNHEY, CDR2 SVGEGT. Trimming at V came to 0 bases and at J to 7 bases, leaving 13 bases not matched to a gene.

The V gene is TRBV3-1 (or the pseudogene TRBV3-2), the J gene TRBJ2-5; 7 nucleotides agree with TRBD1. Germline CDR1 LGHDT, CDR2 YNNKEL (reference sequence). The CDR3 has 16 residues. V shed 1 base, J shed 0 bases, and the junction held 5 bases outside the gene matches. CDR3 in amino acids: CASSQASGGHQETQYF. The CDR3 nucleotides read TGTGCCAGCAGCCAAGCTTCAGGGGGTCACCAAGAGACCCAGTACTTC.

J is TRBJ1-4 and V is TRBV27, with no clear D. The CDR3 consists of 15 residues. Trimming took 5 bases from V and 0 from J, leaving 10 bases between them. Germline CDR1 is MNHEY and CDR2 is SMNVEV (reference sequence). In DNA form, the CDR3 reads TGTGCCAGCAGTCCTTACGGTGCAACTAATGAAAAACTGTTTTTT. Residues: CASSPYGATNEKLFF.

The table lists this clone with a few counts. The rearrangement links TRBV7-8 to TRBJ1-5, with D uncertain. Trimming took off 5 bases at V and 0 bases at J, with 17 bases between the two ends. Germline V CDR1 and CDR2: SGHVS, FQNEAQ. This CDR3 spans 17 amino acids. CDR3 in amino acids: CASSVLTAAYSNQPQHF. Written as DNA, the CDR3 is TGTGCCAGCAGCGTCCTAACGGCAGCATATAGCAATCAGCCCCAGCATTTT.

CDR3 amino acids: CASSFPGSNQPQHF. Written as DNA, the CDR3 is TGTGCCAGCAGTTTTCCAGGGAGCAATCAGCCCCAGCATTTT. V gene TRBV6-1 combines with J gene TRBJ1-5; perhaps TRBD1 as D (5 bases). Germline V CDR1 and CDR2: MNHNS, SASEGT. The V end lost 5 bases, the J end lost 1 base, and 9 bases lay between the germline ends. This CDR3 comprises 14 residues.

This clone was counted once. This chain uses TRBV4-3 with TRBJ2-7; D may be TRBD2 (6 bases). Germline CDR1 LGHNA, CDR2 YSLEER. The CDR3 extends over 16 amino acids. V lost 0 bases and J 2 bases, leaving 14 bases between the germline ends. The CDR3 sequence is CASSQDSAGRPYEQYF. The CDR3 DNA sequence: TGCGCCAGCAGCCAAGATTCGGCGGGGAGACCCTACGAGCAGTACTTC.

The CDR3 DNA reads TGTGCCAGTAGTATAAGGGACTACCTCTACAATGAGCAGTTCTTC. This sequence encodes CASSIRDYLYNEQFF. The V gene is TRBV19, the J gene TRBJ2-1, with 7 bases matching TRBD2. This CDR3 contains 15 residues. Trimming took 2 bases from V and 3 from J; bases not matched to a gene: 4. CDR1 and CDR2 from the germline V gene are LNHDA and SQIVND (reference sequence).

This clone turned up a few times. This chain joins TRBV9 and TRBJ2-1; 12 nucleotides match TRBD2. CDR1 SGDLS and CDR2 YYNGEE come from the germline V gene. Losses at the gene ends were 4 bases for V and 5 bases for J; bases not matched to a gene: 7. CDR3 length: 16 residues. The CDR3 DNA sequence: TGTGCCAGCAGCCCCAAACTAGCGGGGGGCAACAATGAGCAGTTCTTC. Residues: CASSPKLAGGNNEQFF.

The chain uses TRBV7-9 and TRBJ2-5; D is unresolved. CDR3 length equals 13 residues. With 6 bases removed from V and 3 bases from J, the gap between germline ends came to 11 bases. Germline CDR1 SEHNR, CDR2 FQNEAQ (reference sequence). The CDR3 sequence is CASRRSTEETQYF. CDR3 sequence (DNA): TGTGCCAGCAGAAGATCAACCGAAGAGACCCAGTACTTC.

The V call is TRBV18, the J call TRBJ2-7; D is uncertain. The CDR3 is 15 residues long. Deletions cut 1 base from V and 4 bases from J, with 14 bases between. The germline V gene has CDR1 KGHSH and CDR2 LQKENI. Here the CDR3 DNA reads TGTGCCAGCTCACCACTAAACGACCCTATTTACGAGCAGTACTTC. Amino acid sequence: CASSPLNDPIYEQYF. Variable domain in full (rest from reference TRBV18 and TRBJ2-7): NAGVMQNPRHLVRRRGQEARLRCSPMKGHSHVYWYRQLPEEGLKFMVYLQKENIIDESGMPKERFSAEFPKEGPSILRIQQVVRGDSAAYFCASSPLNDPIYEQYFGPGTRLTVT.

This chain uses TRBV29-1 with TRBJ2-7; 9 nucleotides align to TRBD1. Germline CDR1 is SQVTM and CDR2 is ANQGSEA. The CDR3 loop spans 14 amino acids. Trimming at V came to 7 bases and at J to 5 bases, leaving 12 bases not matched to a gene. The CDR3 loop reads CSAVRGTGTNEQYF. The CDR3 DNA is TGCAGCGCCGTCAGGGGGACAGGGACCAACGAGCAGTACTTC.

The rearrangement joins TRBV19 to TRBJ2-7, with unresolved D. This CDR3 has 13 residues. V was trimmed by 4 bases and J by 0 bases, leaving 7 bases between them. Germline CDR1 reads LNHDA; CDR2 reads SQIVND (reference sequence). CDR3 nucleotides: TGTGCCAGTAGTACAGCCAGCTCCTACGAGCAGTACTTC. This sequence encodes CASSTASSYEQYF.

This sequence joins TRBV19 and TRBJ1-4; TRBD1 matches at 7 bases. CDR3 length: 14 residues. Trimming removed 6 bases from V and 6 bases from J; junction bases left unmatched: 7. The V gene's germline CDR1 is LNHDA and CDR2 SQIVND (reference sequence). CDR3 residues: CASRGGRGYEKLFF. CDR3 in DNA: TGTGCCAGTAGAGGCGGCAGGGGGTATGAAAAACTGTTTTTT.